This entry is about one T cell receptor (beta chain). Its matching antigen is unknown. The CDR3 length is 14 residues. Germline V gene sequence: CDR1 MNHEY, CDR2 SVGAGI. Trimming removed 3 bases from V and 3 bases from J; junction bases left unmatched: 5. PCR amplification relied on 60 Vbeta primers (plus 13 Jbeta primers). TCRdb keeps only in-frame clones here, not all; method: immunoSEQ multiplex PCR. This sample's clone table lists 75,000 to 90,000 clones. The data were obtained in a study of cytomegalovirus exposure and HLA in healthy donors. Sampled while nominally healthy, donors likely had unrecorded immune exposures. Points from the study as a whole: It was in a later analysis that TCR association rates were seen to vary by HLA locus, highest for DRB1 and lowest for HLA-C. In a later analysis, a missense DCLRE1C variant was linked to TCR beta V- and J-gene trimming.

The sample was PBMCs. The genes are TRBV6-5 and TRBJ2-7; 7 nucleotides agree with TRBD2. The source of this sequence is an older woman in good health and CMV-seronegative. CDR3 sequence (DNA): TGTGCCAGCAGTTATGCGGGGGATGGCTACGAGCAGTACTTC. Its translation is CASSYAGDGYEQYF.